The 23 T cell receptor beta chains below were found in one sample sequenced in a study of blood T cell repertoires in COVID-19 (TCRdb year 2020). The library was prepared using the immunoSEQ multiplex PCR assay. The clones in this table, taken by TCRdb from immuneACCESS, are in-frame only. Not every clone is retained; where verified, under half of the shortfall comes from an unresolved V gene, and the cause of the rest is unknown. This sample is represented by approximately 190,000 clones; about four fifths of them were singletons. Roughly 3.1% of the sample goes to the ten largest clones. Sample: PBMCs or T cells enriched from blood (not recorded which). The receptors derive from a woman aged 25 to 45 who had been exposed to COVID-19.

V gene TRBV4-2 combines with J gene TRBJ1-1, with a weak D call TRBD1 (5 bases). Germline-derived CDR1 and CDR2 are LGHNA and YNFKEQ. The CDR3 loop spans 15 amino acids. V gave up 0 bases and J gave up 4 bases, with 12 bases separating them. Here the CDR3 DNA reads TGTGCCAGCAGCCAAGACGCGGGGCTCGGCACTGAAGCTTTCTTT. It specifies CASSQDAGLGTEAFF.

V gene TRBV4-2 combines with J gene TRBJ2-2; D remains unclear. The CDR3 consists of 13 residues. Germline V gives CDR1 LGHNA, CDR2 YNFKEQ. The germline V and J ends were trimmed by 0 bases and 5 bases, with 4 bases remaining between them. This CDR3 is CASSQDRTGELFF. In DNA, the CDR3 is TGTGCCAGCAGCCAAGACAGAACCGGGGAGCTGTTTTTT.

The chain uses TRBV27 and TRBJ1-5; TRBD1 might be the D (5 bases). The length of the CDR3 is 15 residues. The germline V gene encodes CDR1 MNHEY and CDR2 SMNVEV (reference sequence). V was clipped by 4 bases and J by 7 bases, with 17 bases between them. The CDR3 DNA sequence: TGTGCCAGCAGTTGGGGGGTGGACGCCGGACAGCCCCAGCATTTT. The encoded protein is CASSWGVDAGQPQHF.

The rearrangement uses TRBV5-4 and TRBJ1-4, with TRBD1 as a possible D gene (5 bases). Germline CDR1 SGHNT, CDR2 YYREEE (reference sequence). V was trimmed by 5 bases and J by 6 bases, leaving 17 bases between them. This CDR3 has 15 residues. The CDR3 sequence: CASSLFPGGDEKLFF. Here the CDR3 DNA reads TGTGCCAGCAGTTTATTCCCGGGAGGGGATGAAAAACTGTTTTTT.

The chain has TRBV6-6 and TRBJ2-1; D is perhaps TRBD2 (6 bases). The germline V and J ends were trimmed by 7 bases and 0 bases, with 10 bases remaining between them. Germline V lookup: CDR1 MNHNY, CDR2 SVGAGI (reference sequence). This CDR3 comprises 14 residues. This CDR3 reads CASTGVASYNEQFF. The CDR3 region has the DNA TGTGCCAGCACGGGGGTCGCCTCCTACAATGAGCAGTTCTTC.

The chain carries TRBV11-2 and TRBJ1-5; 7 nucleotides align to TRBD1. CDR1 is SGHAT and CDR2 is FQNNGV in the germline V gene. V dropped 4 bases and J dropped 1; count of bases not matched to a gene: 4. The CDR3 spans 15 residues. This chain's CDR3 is CASSSGTESNQPQHF. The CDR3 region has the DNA TGTGCCAGCAGCTCCGGGACAGAAAGCAATCAGCCCCAGCATTTT.

CDR3 in amino acids: CASSPLPSTDTQYF. The DNA of the CDR3 is TGTGCCAGCAGCCCACTCCCTAGCACAGATACGCAGTATTTT. The rearrangement links TRBV7-2 to TRBJ2-3; D remains unclear. Trimming took 5 bases from V and 0 from J, leaving 9 bases between them. This CDR3 contains 14 residues. Germline V gives CDR1 SGHTA, CDR2 FQGNSA.

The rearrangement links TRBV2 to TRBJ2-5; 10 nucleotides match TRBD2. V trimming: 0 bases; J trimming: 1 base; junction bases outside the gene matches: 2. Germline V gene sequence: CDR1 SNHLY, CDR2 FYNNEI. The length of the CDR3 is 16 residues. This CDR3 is CASSEAASGGQETQYF. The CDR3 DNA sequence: TGTGCCAGCAGTGAAGCGGCTAGCGGGGGCCAAGAGACCCAGTACTTC.

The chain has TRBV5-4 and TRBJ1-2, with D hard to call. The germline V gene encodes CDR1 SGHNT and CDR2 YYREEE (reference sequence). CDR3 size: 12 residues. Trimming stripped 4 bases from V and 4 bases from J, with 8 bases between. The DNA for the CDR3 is TGTGCCAGCAGCCAGGCTCGCTATGGCTACACCTTC. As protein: CASSQARYGYTF.

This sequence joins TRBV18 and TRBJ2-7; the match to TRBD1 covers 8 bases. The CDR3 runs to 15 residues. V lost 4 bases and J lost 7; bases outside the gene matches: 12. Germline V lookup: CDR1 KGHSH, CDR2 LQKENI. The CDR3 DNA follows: TGTGCCAGCTCACTTGACAGGGGTCTATCGAAGGAGCAGTACTTC. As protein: CASSLDRGLSKEQYF.

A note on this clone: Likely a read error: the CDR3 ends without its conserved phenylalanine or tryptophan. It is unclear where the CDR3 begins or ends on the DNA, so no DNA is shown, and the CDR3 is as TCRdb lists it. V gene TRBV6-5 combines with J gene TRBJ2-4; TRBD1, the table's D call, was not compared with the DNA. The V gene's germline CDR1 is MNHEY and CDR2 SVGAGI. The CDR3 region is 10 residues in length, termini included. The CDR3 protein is CASKSRDRGD.

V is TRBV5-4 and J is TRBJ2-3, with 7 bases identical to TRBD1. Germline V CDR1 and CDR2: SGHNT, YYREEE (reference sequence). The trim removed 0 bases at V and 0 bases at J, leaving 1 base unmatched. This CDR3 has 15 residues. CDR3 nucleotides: TGTGCCAGCAGCTTGGAGGGACAGAGCACAGATACGCAGTATTTT. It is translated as CASSLEGQSTDTQYF. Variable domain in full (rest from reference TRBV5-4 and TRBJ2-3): ETGVTQSPTHLIKTRGQQVTLRCSSQSGHNTVSWYQQALGQGPQFIFQYYREEENGRGNFPPRFSGLQFPNYSSELNVNALELDDSALYLCASSLEGQSTDTQYFGPGTRLTVL.

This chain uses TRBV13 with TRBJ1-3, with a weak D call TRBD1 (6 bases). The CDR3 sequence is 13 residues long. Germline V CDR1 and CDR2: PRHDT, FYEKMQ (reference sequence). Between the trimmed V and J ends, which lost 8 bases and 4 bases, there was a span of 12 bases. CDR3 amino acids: CASSGRGGNTIYF. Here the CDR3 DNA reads TGTGCCAGCTCAGGCAGGGGAGGAAACACCATATATTTT. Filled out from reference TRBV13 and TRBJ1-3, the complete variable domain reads AAGVIQSPRHLIKEKRETATLKCYPIPRHDTVYWYQQGPGQDPQFLISFYEKMQSDKGSIPDRFSAQQFSDYHSELNMSSLELGDSALYFCASSGRGGNTIYFGEGSWLTVV.

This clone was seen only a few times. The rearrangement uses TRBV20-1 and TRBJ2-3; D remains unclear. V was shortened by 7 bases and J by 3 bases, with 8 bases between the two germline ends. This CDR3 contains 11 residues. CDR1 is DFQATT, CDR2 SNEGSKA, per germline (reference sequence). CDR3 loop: CSDKPTDTQYF. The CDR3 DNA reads TGCAGTGACAAACCGACAGATACGCAGTATTTT.

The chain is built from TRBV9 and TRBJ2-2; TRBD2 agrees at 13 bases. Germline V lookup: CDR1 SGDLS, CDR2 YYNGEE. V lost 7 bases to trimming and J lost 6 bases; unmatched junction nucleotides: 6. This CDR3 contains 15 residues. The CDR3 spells CASDTSGGASGELFF. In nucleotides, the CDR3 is TGTGCCAGCGACACTAGCGGGGGGGCGTCCGGGGAGCTGTTTTTT. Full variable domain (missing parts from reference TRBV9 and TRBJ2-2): DSGVTQTPKHLITATGQRVTLRCSPRSGDLSVYWYQQSLDQGLQFLIQYYNGEERAKGNILERFSAQQFPDLHSELNLSSLELGDSALYFCASDTSGGASGELFFGEGSRLTVL.

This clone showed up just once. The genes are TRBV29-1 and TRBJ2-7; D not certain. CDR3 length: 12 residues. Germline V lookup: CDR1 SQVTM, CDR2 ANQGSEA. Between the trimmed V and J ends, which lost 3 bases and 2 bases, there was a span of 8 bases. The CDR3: CSVEAGTYEQYF. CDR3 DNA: TGCAGCGTTGAGGCAGGAACCTACGAGCAGTACTTC.

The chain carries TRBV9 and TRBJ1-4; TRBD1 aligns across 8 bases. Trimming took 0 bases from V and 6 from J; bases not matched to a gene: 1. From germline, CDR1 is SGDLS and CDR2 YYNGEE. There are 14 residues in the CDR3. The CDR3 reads CASSVGTGYEKLFF. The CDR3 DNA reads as TGTGCCAGCAGCGTAGGGACAGGGTATGAAAAACTGTTTTTT.

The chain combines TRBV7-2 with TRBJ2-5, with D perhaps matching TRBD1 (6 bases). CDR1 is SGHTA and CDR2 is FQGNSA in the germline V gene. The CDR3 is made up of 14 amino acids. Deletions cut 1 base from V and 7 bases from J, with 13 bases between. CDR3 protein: CASSLVSTGWTQYF. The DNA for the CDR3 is TGTGCCAGCAGCTTAGTATCGACAGGTTGGACCCAGTACTTC.

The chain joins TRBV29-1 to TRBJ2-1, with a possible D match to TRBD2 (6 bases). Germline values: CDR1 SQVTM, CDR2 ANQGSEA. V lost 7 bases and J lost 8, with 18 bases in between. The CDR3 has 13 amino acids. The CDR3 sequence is CSARRRVVDEQFF. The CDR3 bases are TGCAGCGCCCGGCGGAGGGTCGTCGATGAGCAGTTCTTC.

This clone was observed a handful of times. The CDR3 here is CASSQGIGELFF. The CDR3 DNA follows: TGCGCCAGCAGCCAGGGCATCGGGGAGCTGTTTTTT. The chain joins TRBV4-3 to TRBJ2-2; D is unresolved. This CDR3 has 12 residues. Trimming shortened V by 3 bases and J by 7 bases, and 6 bases separated the two germline ends. Germline V gene lookup returns CDR1 LGHNA and CDR2 YSLEER.

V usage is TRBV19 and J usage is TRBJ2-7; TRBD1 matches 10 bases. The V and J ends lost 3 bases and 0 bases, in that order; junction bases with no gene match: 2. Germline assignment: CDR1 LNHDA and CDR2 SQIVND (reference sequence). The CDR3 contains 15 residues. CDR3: CASSIWDRGSYEQYF. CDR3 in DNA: TGTGCCAGTAGTATTTGGGACAGGGGCTCCTACGAGCAGTACTTC.

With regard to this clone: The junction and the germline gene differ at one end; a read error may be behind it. Here the CDR3 DNA reads TGTGCCAGCACCTTGATAGCGGGGGGCGTGGAGACCCAGTACTTC. Amino acid sequence: CASTLIAGGVETQYF. The chain links TRBV5-4 to TRBJ2-5; TRBD2 matches at 10 bases. CDR3 length: 15 amino acids. Germline values: CDR1 SGHNT, CDR2 YYREEE (reference sequence).

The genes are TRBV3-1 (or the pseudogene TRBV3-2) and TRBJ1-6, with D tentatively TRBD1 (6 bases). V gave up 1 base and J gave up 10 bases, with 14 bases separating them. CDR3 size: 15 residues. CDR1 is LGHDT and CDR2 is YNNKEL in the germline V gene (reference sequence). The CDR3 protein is CASSQGYQGTSPLHF. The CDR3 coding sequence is TGTGCCAGCAGCCAAGGTTATCAGGGGACCTCACCCCTCCACTTT.